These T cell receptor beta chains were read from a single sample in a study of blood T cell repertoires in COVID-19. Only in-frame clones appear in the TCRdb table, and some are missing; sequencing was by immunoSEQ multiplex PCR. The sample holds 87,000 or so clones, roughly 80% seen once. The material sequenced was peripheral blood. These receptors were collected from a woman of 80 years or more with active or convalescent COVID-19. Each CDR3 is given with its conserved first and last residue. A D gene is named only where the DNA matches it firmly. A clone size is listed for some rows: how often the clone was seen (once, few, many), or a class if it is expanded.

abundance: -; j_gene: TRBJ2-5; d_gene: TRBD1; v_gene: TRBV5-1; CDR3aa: CASSGAGTGGRETQYF; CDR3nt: TGCGCCAGCAGCGGCGCCGGGACAGGGGGGCGAGAGACCCAGTACTTC
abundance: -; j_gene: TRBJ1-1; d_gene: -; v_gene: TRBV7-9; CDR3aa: CASSASLSYPEAFF; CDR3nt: TGTGCCAGCAGCGCTAGTCTATCCTACCCTGAAGCTTTCTTT
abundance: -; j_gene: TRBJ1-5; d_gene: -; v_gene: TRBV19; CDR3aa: CASNLLDQPQHF; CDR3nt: TGTGCCAGTAACCTGCTAGATCAGCCCCAGCATTTT
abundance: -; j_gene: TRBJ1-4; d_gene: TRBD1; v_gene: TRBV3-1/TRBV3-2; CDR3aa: CASSQQTGDGEKLFF; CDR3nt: TGTGCCAGCAGCCAGCAGACAGGGGACGGTGAAAAACTGTTTTTT
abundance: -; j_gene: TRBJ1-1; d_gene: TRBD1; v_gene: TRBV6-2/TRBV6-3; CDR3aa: CASSSDRANTEAFF; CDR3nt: TGTGCCAGCAGTTCGGACAGGGCGAACACTGAAGCTTTCTTT
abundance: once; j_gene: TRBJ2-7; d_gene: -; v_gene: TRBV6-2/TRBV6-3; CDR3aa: CASSYPPLAEQYF; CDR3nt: TGTGCCAGCAGTTACCCCCCTCTAGCCGAGCAGTACTTC
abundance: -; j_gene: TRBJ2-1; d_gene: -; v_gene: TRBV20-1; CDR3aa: CSASKGVLNEQFF; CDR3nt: TGCAGTGCTAGTAAGGGGGTCCTCAATGAGCAGTTCTTC
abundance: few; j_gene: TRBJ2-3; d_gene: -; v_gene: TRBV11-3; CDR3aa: CASSLGLPNTQYF; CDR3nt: TGTGCCAGCAGCTTAGGACTCCCGAATACGCAGTATTTT
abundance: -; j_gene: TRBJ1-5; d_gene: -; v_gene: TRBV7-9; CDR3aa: CASSSFPIRRQNQPQHF; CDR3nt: TGTGCCAGCAGCTCATTCCCCATTCGGAGGCAAAATCAGCCCCAGCATTTT
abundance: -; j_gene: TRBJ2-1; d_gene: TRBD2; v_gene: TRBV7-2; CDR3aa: CASSLNPSGGASYNEQFF; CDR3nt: TGTGCCAGCAGCTTAAACCCTAGCGGGGGGGCCTCCTACAATGAGCAGTTCTTC
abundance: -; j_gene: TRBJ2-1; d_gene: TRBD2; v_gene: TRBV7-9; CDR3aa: CASSQGLAGFEQFF; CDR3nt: TGTGCCAGCAGCCAAGGACTAGCGGGCTTTGAGCAGTTCTTC
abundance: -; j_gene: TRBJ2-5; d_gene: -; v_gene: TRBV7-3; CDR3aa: CASSLGRQETQYF; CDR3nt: TGTGCCAGCAGCTTAGGGCGCCAAGAGACCCAGTACTTC
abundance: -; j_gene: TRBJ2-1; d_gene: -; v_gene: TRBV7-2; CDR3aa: CASSQDKSSYNEQFF; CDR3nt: TGTGCCAGCAGTCAAGACAAGAGCTCCTACAATGAGCAGTTCTTC
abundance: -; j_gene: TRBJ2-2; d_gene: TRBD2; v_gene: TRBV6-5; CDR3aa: CASAPGGGTGELFF; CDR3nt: TGTGCCAGCGCCCCGGGGGGGGGCACCGGGGAGCTGTTTTTT
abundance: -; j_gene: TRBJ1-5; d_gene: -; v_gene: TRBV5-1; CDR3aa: CASSLGGVNNQPQHF; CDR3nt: TGCGCCAGCAGCTTAGGGGGGGTTAACAATCAGCCCCAGCATTTT
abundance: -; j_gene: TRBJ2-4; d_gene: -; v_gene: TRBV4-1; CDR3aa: CASSAYYLSKNIQYF; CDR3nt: TGCGCCAGCAGCGCCTATTATCTCTCCAAAAACATTCAGTACTTC
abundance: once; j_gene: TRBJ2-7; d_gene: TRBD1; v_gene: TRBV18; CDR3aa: CASSPKRQGAVEQYF; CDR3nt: TGTGCCAGCTCACCAAAGAGGCAGGGGGCGGTCGAGCAGTACTTC
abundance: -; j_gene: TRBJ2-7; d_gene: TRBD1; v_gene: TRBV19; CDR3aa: CASKAGTDYEQYF; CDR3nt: TGTGCCAGTAAAGCCGGGACAGACTACGAGCAGTACTTC
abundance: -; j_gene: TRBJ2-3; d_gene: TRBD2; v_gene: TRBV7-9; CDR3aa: CASRGLAGDWDTQYF; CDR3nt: TGTGCCAGCAGGGGGCTAGCGGGGGATTGGGATACGCAGTATTTT
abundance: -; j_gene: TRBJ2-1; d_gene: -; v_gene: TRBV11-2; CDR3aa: CASSLDRGSYNEQFF; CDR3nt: TGTGCCAGCAGCTTAGATCGGGGCTCCTACAATGAGCAGTTCTTC
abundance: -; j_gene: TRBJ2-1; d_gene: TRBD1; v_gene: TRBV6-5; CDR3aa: CASSSPPGTGAHEQFF; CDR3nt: TGTGCCAGCAGTTCACCGCCGGGGACAGGGGCCCATGAGCAGTTCTTC
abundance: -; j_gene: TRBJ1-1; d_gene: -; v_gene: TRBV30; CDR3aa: CAWGGANTEAFF; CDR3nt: TGTGCCTGGGGGGGGGCTAACACTGAAGCTTTCTTT
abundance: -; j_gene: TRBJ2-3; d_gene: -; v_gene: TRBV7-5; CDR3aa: CARSLNVLAGHSTDTQYF; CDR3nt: TGTGCCAGAAGCTTAAATGTACTAGCGGGGCATAGCACAGATACGCAGTATTTT
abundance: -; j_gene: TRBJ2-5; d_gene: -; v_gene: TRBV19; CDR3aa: CARPSRVRETQYF; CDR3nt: TGTGCCAGACCTTCCAGGGTTCGGGAGACCCAGTACTTC
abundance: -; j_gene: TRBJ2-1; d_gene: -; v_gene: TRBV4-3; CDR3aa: CASSQERLGVWNEQFF; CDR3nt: TGCGCCAGCAGCCAAGAAAGGTTAGGAGTCTGGAATGAGCAGTTCTTC
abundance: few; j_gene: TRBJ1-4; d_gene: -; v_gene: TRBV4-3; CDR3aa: CASSQRGGATNEKLFF; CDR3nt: TGCGCCAGCAGCCAACGCGGGGGGGCAACTAATGAAAAACTGTTTTTT
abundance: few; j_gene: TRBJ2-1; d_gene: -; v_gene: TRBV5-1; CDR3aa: CASSSGVAQLSNEQFF; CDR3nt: TGCGCCAGCAGCTCTGGAGTGGCCCAATTAAGTAATGAGCAGTTCTTC
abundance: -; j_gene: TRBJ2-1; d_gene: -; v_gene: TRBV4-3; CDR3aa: CASSQEAGYEQFF; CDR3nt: TGCGCCAGCAGCCAAGAGGCGGGGTATGAGCAGTTCTTC
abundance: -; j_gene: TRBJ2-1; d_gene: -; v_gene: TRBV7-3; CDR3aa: CASSLTGQHYEQFF; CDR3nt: TGTGCCAGCAGCTTAACGGGGCAGCACTATGAGCAGTTCTTC
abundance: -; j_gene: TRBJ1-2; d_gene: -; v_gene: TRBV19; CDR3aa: CASRPSNRAGYTF; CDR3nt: TGTGCCAGTAGGCCGAGTAACAGGGCGGGCTACACCTTC
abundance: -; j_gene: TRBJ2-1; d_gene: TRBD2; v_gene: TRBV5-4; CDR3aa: CASSREGLLSYNEQFF; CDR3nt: TGTGCCAGCAGCCGGGAGGGCCTTCTATCCTACAATGAGCAGTTCTTC
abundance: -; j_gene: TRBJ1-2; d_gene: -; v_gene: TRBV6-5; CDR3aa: CASRQVQGNYGYTF; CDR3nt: TGTGCCAGCCGCCAGGTACAGGGAAACTATGGCTACACCTTC
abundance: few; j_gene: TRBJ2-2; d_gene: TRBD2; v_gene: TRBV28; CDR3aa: CASSLGAGVVTGELFF; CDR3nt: TGTGCCAGCAGTTTAGGGGCGGGAGTTGTCACCGGGGAGCTGTTTTTT
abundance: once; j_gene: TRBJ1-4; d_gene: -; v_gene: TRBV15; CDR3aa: CATSRAGTGDGEKLFF; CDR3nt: TGTGCCACCAGCAGAGCCGGGACGGGAGACGGGGAAAAACTGTTTTTT
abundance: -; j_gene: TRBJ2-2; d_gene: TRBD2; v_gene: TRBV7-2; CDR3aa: CASSWGTSGRAYTGELFF; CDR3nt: TGTGCCAGCAGCTGGGGGACTAGCGGGAGGGCCTACACCGGGGAGCTGTTTTTT
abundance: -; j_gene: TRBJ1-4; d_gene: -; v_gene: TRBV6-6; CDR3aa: CASSSYEKLFF; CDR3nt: TGTGCCAGCAGTTCTTATGAAAAACTGTTTTTT
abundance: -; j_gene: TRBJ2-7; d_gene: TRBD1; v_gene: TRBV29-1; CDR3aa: CSTAAAGGREQYF; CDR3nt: TGCAGCACCGCGGCAGCAGGGGGCCGCGAGCAGTACTTC
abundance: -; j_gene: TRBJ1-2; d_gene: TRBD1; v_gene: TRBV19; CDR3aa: CASRWGQGYGYTF; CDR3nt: TGTGCCAGTAGATGGGGACAGGGATATGGCTACACCTTC
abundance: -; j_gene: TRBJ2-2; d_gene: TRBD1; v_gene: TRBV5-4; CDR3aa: CASSSTGAAGELFF; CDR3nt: TGTGCCAGCAGCTCGACAGGGGCGGCCGGGGAGCTGTTTTTT
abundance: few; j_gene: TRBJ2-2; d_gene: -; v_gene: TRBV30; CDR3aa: CAWSGGLNTGELFF; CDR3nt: TGTGCCTGGAGTGGAGGGCTGAACACCGGGGAGCTGTTTTTT
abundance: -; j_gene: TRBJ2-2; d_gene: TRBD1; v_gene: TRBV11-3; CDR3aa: CASSGGQALSSTGELFF; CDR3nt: TGTGCCAGCAGCGGGGGACAGGCACTATCCTCCACCGGGGAGCTGTTTTTT
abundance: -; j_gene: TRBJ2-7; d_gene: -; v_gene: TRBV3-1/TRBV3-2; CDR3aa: CASSQTTILAYEQYF; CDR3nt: TGTGCCAGCAGCCAGACTACTATCCTGGCCTACGAGCAGTACTTC
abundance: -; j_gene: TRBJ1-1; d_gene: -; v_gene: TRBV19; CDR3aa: CASSMLADTEAFF; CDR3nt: TGTGCCAGTAGTATGTTGGCAGACACTGAAGCTTTCTTT
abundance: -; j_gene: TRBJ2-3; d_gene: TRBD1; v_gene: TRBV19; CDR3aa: CASSMVDRVDTQYF; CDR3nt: TGTGCCAGTAGTATGGTGGACAGGGTCGATACGCAGTATTTT
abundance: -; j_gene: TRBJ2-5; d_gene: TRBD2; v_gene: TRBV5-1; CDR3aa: CASSLAGRGEETQYF; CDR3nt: TGCGCCAGCAGCTTGGCTGGGCGGGGGGAAGAGACCCAGTACTTC
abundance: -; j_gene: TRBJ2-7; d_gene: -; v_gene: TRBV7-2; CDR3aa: CASSSPGVGIYEQYF; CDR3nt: TGTGCCAGCAGTTCCCCAGGGGTAGGGATCTACGAGCAGTACTTC
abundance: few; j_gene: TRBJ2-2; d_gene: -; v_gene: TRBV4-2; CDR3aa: CASSQDPNDNTGELFF; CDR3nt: TGTGCCAGCAGCCAAGATCCTAATGATAACACCGGGGAGCTGTTTTTT
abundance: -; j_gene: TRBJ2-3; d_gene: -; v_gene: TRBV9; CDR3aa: CASAYRDSRTDTQYF; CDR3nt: TGTGCCAGCGCCTACCGGGACTCGCGCACAGATACGCAGTATTTT
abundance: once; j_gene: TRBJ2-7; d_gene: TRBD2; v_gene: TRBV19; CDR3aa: CASSIGTSGLYEQYF; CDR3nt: TGTGCCAGTAGTATAGGGACTAGCGGACTCTACGAGCAGTACTTC
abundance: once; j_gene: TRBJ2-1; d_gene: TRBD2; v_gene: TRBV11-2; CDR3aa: CASSRPGLAGVSSYNEQFF; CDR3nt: TGTGCCAGCAGCCGACCGGGACTAGCGGGTGTCAGCTCCTACAATGAGCAGTTCTTC
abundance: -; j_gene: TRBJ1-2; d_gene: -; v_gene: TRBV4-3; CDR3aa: CASSQEGGLNGYTF; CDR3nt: TGCGCCAGCAGCCAAGAGGGGGGGCTTAATGGCTACACCTTC
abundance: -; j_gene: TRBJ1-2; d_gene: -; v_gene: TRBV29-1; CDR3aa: CSVGADYGYTF; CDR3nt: TGCAGCGTTGGGGCAGACTATGGCTACACCTTC
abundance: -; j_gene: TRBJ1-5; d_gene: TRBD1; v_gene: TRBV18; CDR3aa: CASSPGQQNNQPQHF; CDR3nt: TGTGCCAGCTCACCGGGACAGCAGAACAATCAGCCCCAGCATTTT
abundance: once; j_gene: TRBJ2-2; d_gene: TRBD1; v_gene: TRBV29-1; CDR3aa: CSGIRGQIGGELFF; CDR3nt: TGCAGCGGGATCAGGGGGCAGATAGGCGGGGAGCTGTTTTTT